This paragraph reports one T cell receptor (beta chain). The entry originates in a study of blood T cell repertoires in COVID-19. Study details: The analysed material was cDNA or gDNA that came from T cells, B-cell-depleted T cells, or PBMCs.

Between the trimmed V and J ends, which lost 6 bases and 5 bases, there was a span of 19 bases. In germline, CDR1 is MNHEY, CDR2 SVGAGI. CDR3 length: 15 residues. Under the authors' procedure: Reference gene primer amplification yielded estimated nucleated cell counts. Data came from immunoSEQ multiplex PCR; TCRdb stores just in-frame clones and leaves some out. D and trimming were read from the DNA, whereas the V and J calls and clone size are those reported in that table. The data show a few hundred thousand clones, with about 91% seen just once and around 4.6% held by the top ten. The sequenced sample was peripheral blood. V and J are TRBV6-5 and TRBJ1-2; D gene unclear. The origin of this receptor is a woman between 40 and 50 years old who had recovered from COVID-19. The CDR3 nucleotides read TGTGCCAGCAGACCTCATGTAGCCCTAGGATATGGCTACACCTTC. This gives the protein CASRPHVALGYGYTF.